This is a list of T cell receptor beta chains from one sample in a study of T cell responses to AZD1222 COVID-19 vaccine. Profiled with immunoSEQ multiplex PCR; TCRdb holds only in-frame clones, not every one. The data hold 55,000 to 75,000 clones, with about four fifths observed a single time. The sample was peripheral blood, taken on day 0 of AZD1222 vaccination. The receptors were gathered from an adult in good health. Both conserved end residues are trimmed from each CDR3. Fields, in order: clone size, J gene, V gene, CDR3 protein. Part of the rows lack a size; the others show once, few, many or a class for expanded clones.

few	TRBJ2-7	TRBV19	ASSINRDRDNEQY
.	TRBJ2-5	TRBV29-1	SVGDRGSLGETQY
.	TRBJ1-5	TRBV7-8	ASSSQRGNQPQH
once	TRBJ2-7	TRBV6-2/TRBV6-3	ASSYSNMAPTVVVEQY
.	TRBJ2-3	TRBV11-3	ASGPGGLTDTQY
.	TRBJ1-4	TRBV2	ASSRQGIIEKLF
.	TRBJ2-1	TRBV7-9	ASTTGTSLQHEQF
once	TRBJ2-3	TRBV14	ASSLQLGPANTQY
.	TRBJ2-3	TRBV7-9	ASSWDRQSTDTQY
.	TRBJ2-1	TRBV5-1	ASSTRTSLSYNEQF
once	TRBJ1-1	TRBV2	ASSEGGEWESNTEAF
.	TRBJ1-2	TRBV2	ASKESGVYGYT
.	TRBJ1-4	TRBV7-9	ASSLRGEWNEKLF
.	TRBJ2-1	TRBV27	ASNTYNEQF
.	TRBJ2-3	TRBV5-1	ASSQTSGNADTQY
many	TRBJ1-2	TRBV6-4	ASSPSREPNYGYT
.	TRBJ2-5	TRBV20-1	SASPEGVAVKTQY
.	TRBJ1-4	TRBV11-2	ASSSPGRGTGLNEKLF
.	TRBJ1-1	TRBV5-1	ASSLDLNTEAF
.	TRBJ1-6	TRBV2	ASSETREAGSPLH
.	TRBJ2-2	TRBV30	AWSLILKGGELF
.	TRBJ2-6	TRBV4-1	ASSQDRGTGLFSGANVLT
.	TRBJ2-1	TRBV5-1	ASSLGDSYNEQF
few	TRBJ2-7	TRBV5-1	ASSPTGQGGYEQY
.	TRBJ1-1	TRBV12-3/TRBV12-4	ASSHGGTEAF
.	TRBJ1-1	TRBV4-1	ASSQGQGQNTEAF
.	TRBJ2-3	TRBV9	ASSGLSDTQY
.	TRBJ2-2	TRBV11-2	ASRRWGTGELF
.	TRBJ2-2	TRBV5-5	ASSTRTANTGELF
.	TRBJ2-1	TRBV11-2	ASSPSPNDGGGAYNEQF
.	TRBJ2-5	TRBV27	ASSTAGGLKTQY
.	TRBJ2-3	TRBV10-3	AISESLSGSRTDTQY
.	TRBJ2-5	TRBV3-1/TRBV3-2	ASSQDRGLAEGRRQETQY
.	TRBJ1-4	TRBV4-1	ASSVLGGRGEKLF
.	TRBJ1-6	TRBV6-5	ASRTSVSLSSPLH
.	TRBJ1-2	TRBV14	ASSQDWQGDYNYGYT
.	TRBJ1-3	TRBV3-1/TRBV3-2	ASSPKGQVLSGIY
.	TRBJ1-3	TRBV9	ASSDDSNSGNTIY
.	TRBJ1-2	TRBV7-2	ASSLRQGGSYGYT
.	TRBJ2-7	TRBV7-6	ASSLAGWGDNYEQY
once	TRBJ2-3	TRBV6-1	ASSGLGRGSRTDTQY
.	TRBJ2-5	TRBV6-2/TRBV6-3	ASSYSRSPRTGVKYQETQY
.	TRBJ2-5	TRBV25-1	ASSEVSSFQETQY
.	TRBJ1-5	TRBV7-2	ASSLGSGVNQPQH
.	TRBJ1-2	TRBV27	ASRPSGTNYGYT
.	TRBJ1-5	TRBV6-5	ASSYTRGSNQPQH
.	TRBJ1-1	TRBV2	ASSAGRMNTEAF
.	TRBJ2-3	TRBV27	ASSFARGSPDTQY
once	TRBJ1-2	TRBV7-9	ASSLGQGPYT
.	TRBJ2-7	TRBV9	ASSVGPVSSYEQY
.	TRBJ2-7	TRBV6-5	ASTLGQKNEQY
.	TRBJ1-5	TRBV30	AWGRVNQPQH
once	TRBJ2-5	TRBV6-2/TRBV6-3	ASSYLTGPERETQY
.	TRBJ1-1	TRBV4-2	ASSQAGPLNTEAF
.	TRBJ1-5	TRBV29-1	SVEGAGDQPQH